The 27 T cell receptor beta chains reported below all come from one sample, sequenced in a study of Ad26.COV2.S vaccination and SARS-CoV-2 variants. Produced via immunoSEQ multiplex PCR; TCRdb's table is partial and in-frame only. The sample records around 400,000 clones, around 90% being singletons. As to treatment: 15 to 20 received Ad26.COV2.S at low or high dose, single or two shots; about five received placebo; per-sample allocation not given. The samples date from day 63 after the first vaccine or placebo injection. Sample: peripheral blood, taken in a trial of Ad26.COV2.S vaccine versus placebo. These receptors originate from a person aged 18-65 years who received the Ad26.COV2.S COVID-19 vaccine or a placebo.

This chain uses TRBV6-2 or TRBV6-3 with TRBJ1-5, with a possible D match to TRBD1 (5 bases). Trimming removed 6 bases at V and 0 bases at J, with 18 bases between. This CDR3 comprises 17 residues. Germline V CDR1 and CDR2: MNHEY, SVGEGT. DNA of the CDR3: TGTGCCAGCAGCCGTCGGTGGCAGGGCCTTAGCAATCAGCCCCAGCATTTT. Translation gives CASSRRWQGLSNQPQHF.

The V and J genes are TRBV30 and TRBJ2-1, with D perhaps TRBD2 (5 bases). Looked up from germline, CDR1 is GTSNPN and CDR2 is SVGIG (reference sequence). V lost 2 bases to trimming and J lost 3 bases, with 17 bases between them. This CDR3 is 16 amino acids long. The CDR3 region has the DNA TGTGCCTGGAGTCCCCGGGAATCCTGGGTCTACAATGAGCAGTTCTTC. This translates into CAWSPRESWVYNEQFF.

This clone occurred a few times. The chain recombines TRBV3-1 (or the pseudogene TRBV3-2) with TRBJ1-5, with D perhaps matching TRBD1 (6 bases). Trimming removed 1 base from V and 0 bases from J, with 19 bases in between. The length of the CDR3 is 19 residues. The germline V gene has CDR1 LGHDT and CDR2 YNNKEL (reference sequence). In nucleotides, the CDR3 is TGTGCCAGCAGCCAAGCCCCTCCGGGGGCTGAGGATAGCAATCAGCCCCAGCATTTT. Its protein is CASSQAPPGAEDSNQPQHF.

CDR3 coding DNA: TGCGCCAGCAGCTCCGAGACTAGCGGGAGGGGAGATACGCAGTATTTT. Amino acids: CASSSETSGRGDTQYF. This chain connects TRBV5-1 to TRBJ2-3, with 14 nucleotides matching TRBD2. J was trimmed by 5 bases and V by 3 bases; bases with no gene match: 5. Per germline, CDR1 SGHRS and CDR2 YFSETQ. The CDR3 covers 16 residues.

The genes are TRBV5-1 and TRBJ1-1; D not resolved. V was cut by 7 bases and J by 1 base, with 11 bases left in between. The CDR3 is 13 amino acids. In germline, CDR1 is SGHRS, CDR2 YFSETQ. The CDR3 region is CASRAAGNTEAFF. The CDR3 bases are TGCGCCAGCCGGGCGGCGGGGAACACTGAAGCTTTCTTT. Based on the CDR3 plus reference TRBV5-1 and TRBJ1-1, the full variable domain is KAGVTQTPRYLIKTRGQQVTLSCSPISGHRSVSWYQQTPGQGLQFLFEYFSETQRNKGNFPGRFSGRQFSNSRSEMNVSTLELGDSALYLCASRAAGNTEAFFGQGTRLTVV.

The chain has TRBV19 and TRBJ2-7; possible D gene TRBD1, 8 bases. V lost 3 bases, J lost 1 base, and 13 bases lay in between. Germline lookup yields CDR1 LNHDA and CDR2 SQIVND (reference sequence). The CDR3 is made up of 15 amino acids. Here the CDR3 DNA reads TGTGCCAGTAGTATGGAACAGGGGGGGTCCTACGAGCAGTACTTC. This encodes CASSMEQGGSYEQYF.

The J gene is TRBJ2-5, the V gene TRBV9, with 8 bases identical to TRBD2. The CDR3 is made up of 17 amino acids. Trimming took 0 bases from V and 4 from J; bases not matched to a gene: 11. The V gene's germline CDR1 is SGDLS and CDR2 YYNGEE. CDR3 amino acids: CASSVGAGGRLGETQYF. As DNA, the CDR3 is TGTGCCAGCAGCGTAGGGGCAGGCGGGAGGTTGGGAGAGACCCAGTACTTC.

The chain has TRBV5-6 and TRBJ1-1; D might be TRBD1 (5 bases). Germline V gene lookup returns CDR1 SGHDT and CDR2 YYEEEE. CDR3 length: 17 residues. The ends were cut back, 2 bases at V and 0 bases at J, with 17 bases in the middle. The CDR3 reads CASSLLRDPGMNTEAFF. The CDR3 nucleotides read TGTGCCAGCAGCTTACTCCGGGACCCCGGGATGAACACTGAAGCTTTCTTT.

This clone was recorded once. CDR3 sequence: CASSFGLKETQYF. For the CDR3, the DNA is TGTGCCAGCAGCTTTGGACTAAAAGAGACCCAGTACTTC. The chain has TRBV7-9 and TRBJ2-5; TRBD2 is a possible D gene (6 bases). The CDR3 sequence is 13 residues long. In germline, CDR1 is SEHNR, CDR2 FQNEAQ (reference sequence). Trimming cost V 3 bases and J 3 bases, with 8 bases left between them.

This sequence joins TRBV18 and TRBJ1-6; D not certain. V dropped 2 bases and J dropped 10 bases, with 9 bases sitting between them. Germline CDR1 and CDR2: KGHSH and LQKENI. CDR3 length: 13 amino acids. The CDR3 region is CASSPGSGSPLHF. The CDR3 DNA reads as TGTGCCAGCTCACCAGGGTCGGGGTCACCCCTCCACTTT. The full variable domain, with the rest looked up from reference TRBV18 and TRBJ1-6, is NAGVMQNPRHLVRRRGQEARLRCSPMKGHSHVYWYRQLPEEGLKFMVYLQKENIIDESGMPKERFSAEFPKEGPSILRIQQVVRGDSAAYFCASSPGSGSPLHFGNGTRLTVT.

As DNA, the CDR3 is TGCGCCAGCAGCCCGGGACTAGCGGAACACAATGAGCAGTTCTTC. This translates into CASSPGLAEHNEQFF. The chain joins TRBV4-1 to TRBJ2-1, with TRBD2 matching 11 bases. CDR3 size: 15 residues. Trimming cost V 4 bases and J 5 bases; bases outside gene matches: 4. Germline V CDR1 and CDR2: MGHRA, YSYEKL.

The rearrangement links TRBV18 to TRBJ2-5; D might be TRBD2 (6 bases). CDR3 length equals 16 residues. Per the germline V gene, CDR1 is KGHSH and CDR2 is LQKENI. Trimming removed 1 base at V and 0 bases at J, with 12 bases between. The CDR3 DNA sequence: TGTGCCAGCTCACCACTCTCAGGGAGGTACCAAGAGACCCAGTACTTC. Translation: CASSPLSGRYQETQYF. The whole variable domain, remainder taken from reference TRBV18 and TRBJ2-5, is NAGVMQNPRHLVRRRGQEARLRCSPMKGHSHVYWYRQLPEEGLKFMVYLQKENIIDESGMPKERFSAEFPKEGPSILRIQQVVRGDSAAYFCASSPLSGRYQETQYFGPGTRLLVL.

This rearrangement joins TRBV4-3 to TRBJ2-3, with TRBD2 matching over 8 bases. This CDR3 has 15 amino acids. Looked up from germline, CDR1 is LGHNA and CDR2 is YSLEER. The ends lost 4 bases at V and 0 bases at J; junction bases unmatched: 3. The CDR3 region is CASSPTSASTDTQYF. As DNA, the CDR3 is TGCGCCAGCAGCCCGACTAGCGCGAGCACAGATACGCAGTATTTT.

This sequence joins TRBV7-9 and TRBJ2-3; D might be TRBD1 or TRBD2, each matching 5 bases. Deletions cut 2 bases from V and 3 bases from J, with 15 bases between. CDR3 length: 16 amino acids. Germline lookup yields CDR1 SEHNR and CDR2 FQNEAQ (reference sequence). The CDR3 DNA is TGTGCCAGCAGCTTAATACTAGAGGGGTCTACAGATACGCAGTATTTT. Its protein product is CASSLILEGSTDTQYF. The complete variable domain, with remaining parts taken from reference TRBV7-9 and TRBJ2-3, reads DTGVSQNPRHKITKRGQNVTFRCDPISEHNRLYWYRQTLGQGPEFLTYFQNEAQLEKSRLLSDRFSAERPKGSFSTLEIQRTEQGDSAMYLCASSLILEGSTDTQYFGPGTRLTVL.

The V and J genes are TRBV29-1 and TRBJ1-2, with 9 bases identical to TRBD1. This CDR3 contains 14 residues. Trimming at V came to 5 bases and at J to 3 bases, leaving 7 bases not matched to a gene. CDR1 is SQVTM and CDR2 is ANQGSEA in the germline V gene. CDR3 amino acids: CSVQQGATDYGYTF. For the CDR3, the DNA is TGCAGCGTTCAACAGGGGGCCACGGACTATGGCTACACCTTC.

This clone has more than one count but fewer than ten. The rearrangement joins TRBV24-1 to TRBJ1-5; no reliable D call. Germline CDR1 reads KGHDR; CDR2 reads SFDVKD. Between the trimmed V and J ends, which lost 1 base and 0 bases, there was a span of 21 bases. This CDR3 is 20 amino acids long. The CDR3 protein is CATSDFVVRLPSDSNQPQHF. The DNA of the CDR3 is TGTGCCACCAGTGATTTTGTCGTCCGATTACCTTCCGATAGCAATCAGCCCCAGCATTTT.

This chain connects TRBV29-1 to TRBJ2-5, with D hard to call. V was trimmed by 4 bases and J by 5 bases, leaving 5 bases between them. Germline CDR1 is SQVTM and CDR2 is ANQGSEA. The CDR3 is made up of 10 amino acids. For the CDR3, the DNA is TGCAGCGTTGCTTCGGAGACCCAGTACTTC. Protein sequence: CSVASETQYF.

This chain links TRBV20-1 with TRBJ1-2, with no clear D. The germline CDR1 and CDR2 sequences are DFQATT and SNEGSKA (reference sequence). Trimming cost V 3 bases and J 1 base, with 18 bases left between them. This CDR3 contains 16 residues. CDR3: CSASSVFQPLNYGYTF. CDR3 nucleotide sequence: TGCAGTGCTAGTTCGGTGTTCCAACCTCTTAACTATGGCTACACCTTC.

The genes are TRBV2 and TRBJ1-5, with a possible D match to TRBD1 (6 bases). V lost 4 bases, J lost 3 bases, and 10 bases lay in between. Germline V CDR1 and CDR2: SNHLY, FYNNEI. The CDR3 totals 14 residues. CDR3 DNA: TGTGCCAGCAGTGTGGACAGAAACAATCAGCCCCAGCATTTT. Protein: CASSVDRNNQPQHF.

This clone was detected a few times. CDR3: CASSLSRVDTGELFF. DNA for the CDR3: TGTGCCAGCAGTTTATCGAGAGTGGACACCGGGGAGCTGTTTTTT. The genes are TRBV27 and TRBJ2-2; D is unclear. In germline, CDR1 is MNHEY, CDR2 SMNVEV (reference sequence). This CDR3 comprises 15 residues. V dropped 0 bases and J dropped 3 bases, with 8 bases sitting between them.

The V gene is TRBV10-3, the J gene TRBJ1-4, with 10 bases identical to TRBD1. V was pared by 2 bases and J by 3 bases, with 0 bases of the junction left unmatched. The CDR3 consists of 15 residues. Germline V gene sequence: CDR1 ENHRY, CDR2 SYGVKD. CDR3: CAISEGQGANEKLFF. The CDR3, as DNA: TGTGCCATCAGTGAGGGACAGGGGGCTAATGAAAAACTGTTTTTT.

The rearrangement uses TRBV5-4 and TRBJ1-3; D possibly corresponds to TRBD1 (6 bases). The length of the CDR3 is 14 residues. Trimming cost V 1 base and J 1 base, with 6 bases left between them. Germline assignment: CDR1 SGHNT and CDR2 YYREEE (reference sequence). This chain's CDR3 is CASSLRGSGNTIYF. The CDR3 nucleotides read TGTGCCAGCAGCTTGAGGGGGTCTGGAAACACCATATATTTT.

Remarks on this clone: Within the sample, other DNA sequences also encode this same CDR3. The chain employs TRBV18 and TRBJ2-5; perhaps TRBD1 as D (5 bases). The CDR3 covers 13 residues. From germline, CDR1 is KGHSH and CDR2 LQKENI. V was cut by 1 base and J by 3 bases, with 6 bases left in between. The DNA of the CDR3 is TGTGCCAGCTCACCACGGGGCGAAGAGACCCAGTACTTC. It encodes CASSPRGEETQYF.

The CDR3 coding sequence is TGTGCCAGCAGCCCGCTGGATACCCAAGAGACCCAGTACTTC. It codes for CASSPLDTQETQYF. The chain joins TRBV7-9 to TRBJ2-5; D is uncertain. V lost 5 bases, J lost 1 base, and 11 bases lay in between. Germline V gene data show CDR1 as SEHNR and CDR2 as FQNEAQ (reference sequence). The CDR3 has 14 amino acids.

This clone appeared a few times. This sequence joins TRBV4-3 and TRBJ1-2; no firm D call. The CDR3 extends over 14 amino acids. The germline V gene has CDR1 LGHNA and CDR2 YSLEER. V lost 3 bases to trimming and J lost 4 bases, with 12 bases between them. DNA of the CDR3: TGCGCCAGCAGCCAGGGTGGCACCGCCTATGGCTACACCTTC. It specifies CASSQGGTAYGYTF.

The CDR3 coding sequence is TGTGCCATCAGTGAGGGACTAGCGGGAGGTTCCTACAATGAGCAGTTCTTC. Amino acids: CAISEGLAGGSYNEQFF. This rearrangement joins TRBV10-3 to TRBJ2-1, with 14 bases matching TRBD2. Germline V lookup: CDR1 ENHRY, CDR2 SYGVKD. This CDR3 region has 17 residues. With V trimmed by 2 bases and J by 1 base, 1 base remained unmatched.

V is TRBV24-1 and J is TRBJ1-2; no definite D call. CDR3 length equals 13 residues. CDR1 is KGHDR, CDR2 SFDVKD, per germline. Trimming cost V 9 bases and J 6 bases, with 16 bases left between them. This CDR3 reads CATSGGEEDGYTF. CDR3 coding DNA: TGTGCCACCTCCGGCGGGGAGGAAGATGGCTACACCTTC.